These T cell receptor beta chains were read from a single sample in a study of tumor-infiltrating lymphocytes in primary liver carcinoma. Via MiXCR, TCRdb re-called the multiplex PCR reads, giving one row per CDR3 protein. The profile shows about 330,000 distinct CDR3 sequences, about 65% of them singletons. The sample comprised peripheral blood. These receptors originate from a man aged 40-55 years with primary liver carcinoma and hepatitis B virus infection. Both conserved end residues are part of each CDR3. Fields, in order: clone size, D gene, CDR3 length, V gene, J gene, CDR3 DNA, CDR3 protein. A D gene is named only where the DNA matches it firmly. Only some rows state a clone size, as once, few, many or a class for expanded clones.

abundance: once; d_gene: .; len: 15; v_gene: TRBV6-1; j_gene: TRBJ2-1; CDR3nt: TGTGTCAGCAATGAAGCTCAGGGCTCCTACAATGAGCAGTTCTTC; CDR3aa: CVSNEAQGSYNEQFF
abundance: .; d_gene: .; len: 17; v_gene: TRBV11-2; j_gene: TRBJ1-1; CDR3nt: TGTGCCGGCAGCTTAAATGGACTCGGGGCCTCGAACACTGAAGCTTTCTTT; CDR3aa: CAGSLNGLGASNTEAFF
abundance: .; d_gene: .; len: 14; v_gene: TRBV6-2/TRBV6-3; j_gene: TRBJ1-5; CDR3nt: TGTGCCATCAACGGACATGGAGACAATCAGCCCCAGCATTTT; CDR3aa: CAINGHGDNQPQHF
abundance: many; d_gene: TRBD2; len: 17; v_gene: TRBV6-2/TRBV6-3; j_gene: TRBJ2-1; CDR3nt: TGTGCCAGCAGTTCCTTCAGGACTAGCGGGCGTCTCAATGAGCAGTTCTTC; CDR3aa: CASSSFRTSGRLNEQFF
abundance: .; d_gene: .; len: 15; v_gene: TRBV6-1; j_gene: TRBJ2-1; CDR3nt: TGTGCCAGCCACAGGGACCGCTACTCCTACAATGAGCAGTTCTTC; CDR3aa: CASHRDRYSYNEQFF
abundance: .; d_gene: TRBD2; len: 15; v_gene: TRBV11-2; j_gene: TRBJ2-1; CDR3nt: TGTGGAAGCAGCGGTGATAGGACTAGAAACAATGAGCAGTTCTTC; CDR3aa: CGSSGDRTRNNEQFF
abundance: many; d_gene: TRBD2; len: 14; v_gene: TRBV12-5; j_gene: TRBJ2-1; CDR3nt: TGTGCTAGTGGTTATACTAGCGCCAGTAATGAGCAGTTCTTC; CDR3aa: CASGYTSASNEQFF
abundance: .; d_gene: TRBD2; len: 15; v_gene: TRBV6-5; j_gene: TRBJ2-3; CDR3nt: TGTGCCAGCAACCCTAGCGGGTCGGGCACAGATACGCATTATTTT; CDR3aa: CASNPSGSGTDTHYF
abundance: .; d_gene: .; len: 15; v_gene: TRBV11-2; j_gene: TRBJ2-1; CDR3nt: TGTGCCAGCAGCTCCCTCCGGGAGTCCTACAGTGAGAAGTTCTTC; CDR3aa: CASSSLRESYSEKFF
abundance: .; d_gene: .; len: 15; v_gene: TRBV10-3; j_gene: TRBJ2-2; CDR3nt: TGTGCCATCATACTGGCCCTGACGAACACCGGGGAGCTGTTTTTT; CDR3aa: CAIILALTNTGELFF
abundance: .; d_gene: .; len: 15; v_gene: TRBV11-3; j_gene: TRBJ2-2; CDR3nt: TGTGTCAGCAGCTTTGGTGGGAGTGGCACCGGGGAGCTGTTTTTT; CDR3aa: CVSSFGGSGTGELFF
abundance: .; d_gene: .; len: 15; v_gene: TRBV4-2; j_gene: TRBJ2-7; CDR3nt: TGTGCCAGCAGCACAGCACTAACGGTTAGTTACGAGCAGTACTTC; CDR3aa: CASSTALTVSYEQYF
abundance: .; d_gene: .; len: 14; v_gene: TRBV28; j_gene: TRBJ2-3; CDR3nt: TGTGCCAGCAACGACGGGAGCATGGCAGATACGCAGTATTTT; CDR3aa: CASNDGSMADTQYF
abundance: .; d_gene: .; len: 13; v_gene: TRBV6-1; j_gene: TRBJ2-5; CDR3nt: TGTGCCAGCACTCCATTTAGTTGGGAGACCCAGTACTTC; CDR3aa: CASTPFSWETQYF
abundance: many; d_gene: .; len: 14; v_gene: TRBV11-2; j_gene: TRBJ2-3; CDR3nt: TGTGCCAGCAGCTTAGATCAGGCCAGGGGTACGCAGTATTTT; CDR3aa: CASSLDQARGTQYF
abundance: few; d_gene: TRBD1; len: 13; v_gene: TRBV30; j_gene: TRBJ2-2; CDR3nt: TGTGCCTTCTCCGGGACAGCAACCGGGGAGCTGTTTTTT; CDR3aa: CAFSGTATGELFF
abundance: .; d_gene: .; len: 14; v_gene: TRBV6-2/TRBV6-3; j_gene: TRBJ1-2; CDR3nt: TGTGCCAGCAGTGCCTCGACAGGCCTGGGGGGCTACACCTTC; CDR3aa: CASSASTGLGGYTF
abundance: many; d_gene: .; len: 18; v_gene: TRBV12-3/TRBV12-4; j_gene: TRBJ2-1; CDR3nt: TGTGCCAGCACCTCGACAGGGCTCGGGAGCTTCTCCTACAATGAGCAGTTCTTC; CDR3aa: CASTSTGLGSFSYNEQFF
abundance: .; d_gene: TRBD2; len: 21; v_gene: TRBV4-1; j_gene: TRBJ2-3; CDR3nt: TGCGCCAGCAGCCAAGATTGGGGGACTAGCGGGGCTAGCCTCGCTGGAGATACGCAGTATTTT; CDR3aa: CASSQDWGTSGASLAGDTQYF
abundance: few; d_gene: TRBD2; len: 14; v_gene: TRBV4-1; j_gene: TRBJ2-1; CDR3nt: TGCGCCAGCGGTTGGACTAGGGAAAACAATGAGCAGTTCTTC; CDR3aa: CASGWTRENNEQFF
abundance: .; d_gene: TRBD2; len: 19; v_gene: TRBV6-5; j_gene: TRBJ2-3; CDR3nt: TGTGCCAGCAGTTACAGCGGACTAGCGGGAGGTGGAGGCACAGATACGCAGTATTTT; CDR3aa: CASSYSGLAGGGGTDTQYF
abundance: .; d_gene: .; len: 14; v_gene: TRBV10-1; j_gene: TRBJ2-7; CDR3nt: TGCGCCAGCAGTGAGCGGGACGGGTTCTACGAGCAGTACTTC; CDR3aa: CASSERDGFYEQYF
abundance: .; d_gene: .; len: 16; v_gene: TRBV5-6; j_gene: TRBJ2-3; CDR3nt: TGTGCCAGCAGCTTGGGGGGGTGGATTGGTGCGGATACGCAGTATTTT; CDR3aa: CASSLGGWIGADTQYF
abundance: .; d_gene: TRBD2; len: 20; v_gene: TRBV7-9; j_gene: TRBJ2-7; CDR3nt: TGTGCCAGCAGCTTAGCGTGGGGGCTAGCGGGAGAAGGAGGGGCCTACGAGCAGTACTTC; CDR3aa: CASSLAWGLAGEGGAYEQYF
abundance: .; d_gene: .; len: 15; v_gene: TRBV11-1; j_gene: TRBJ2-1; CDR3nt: TGTGCCAGTAGCCTCATCCATTGGGGATACAATGAGCAGTTCTTC; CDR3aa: CASSLIHWGYNEQFF
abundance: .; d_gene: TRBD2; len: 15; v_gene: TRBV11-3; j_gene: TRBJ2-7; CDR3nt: TGTGCCAGCAGCTTAGTGAGACTAGCTCCCTACGAGCAGTACTTT; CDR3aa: CASSLVRLAPYEQYF
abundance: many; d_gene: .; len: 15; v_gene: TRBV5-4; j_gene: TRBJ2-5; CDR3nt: TGTGCCAGCAGCTTGAGAGCAGGGGAGGAAGAGACCCAGTACTTC; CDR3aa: CASSLRAGEEETQYF
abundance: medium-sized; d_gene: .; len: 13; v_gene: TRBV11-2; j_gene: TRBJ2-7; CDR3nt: TGTGCCAGCAGCTCGGGACTCGAATACGAGCAGTACTTC; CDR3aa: CASSSGLEYEQYF
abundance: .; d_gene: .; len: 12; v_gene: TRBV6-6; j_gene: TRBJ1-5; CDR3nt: TGTGCCAGCAGTTTCGACAATCATCCCCAGCATTTT; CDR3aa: CASSFDNHPQHF
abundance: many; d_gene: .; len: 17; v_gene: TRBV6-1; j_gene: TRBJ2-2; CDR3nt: TGTGCCAGCAGTGAATTTCCATCGGCGCAGGGGACCGGGGAGCTGTTTTTT; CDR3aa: CASSEFPSAQGTGELFF
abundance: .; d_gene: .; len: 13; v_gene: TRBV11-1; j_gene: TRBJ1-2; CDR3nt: TGTGCCAGCAGCATAACCAAGAACTATGGCTACACATTC; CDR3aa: CASSITKNYGYTF
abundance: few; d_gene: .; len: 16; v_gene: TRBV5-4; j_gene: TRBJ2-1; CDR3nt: TGTGCCAGCAGCTTCGGGGCGGGAGACAGGTACAATGAGCAGTTCTTC; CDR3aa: CASSFGAGDRYNEQFF
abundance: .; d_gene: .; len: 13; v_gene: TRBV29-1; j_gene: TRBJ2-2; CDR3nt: TGCAGCGTTCTAACGGGAAGGGCTTGGGAGCTGTTTTTT; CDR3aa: CSVLTGRAWELFF
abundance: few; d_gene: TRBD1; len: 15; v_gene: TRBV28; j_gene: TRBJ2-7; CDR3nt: TGTGCCAGCAGGAACGACAGGGGCTTCTCCTACGAGCAGTACTTC; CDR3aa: CASRNDRGFSYEQYF
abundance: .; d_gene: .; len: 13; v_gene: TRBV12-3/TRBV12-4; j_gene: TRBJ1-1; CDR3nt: TGTGCCAGCAGCCTACAGGTGAACACTGAAGCTTTCTTT; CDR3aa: CASSLQVNTEAFF
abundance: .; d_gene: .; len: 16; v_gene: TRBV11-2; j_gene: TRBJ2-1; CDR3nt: TGTGCCAGCAGAACGACTAGGGTCACCTTCTACAATGAGCAGTTCTTC; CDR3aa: CASRTTRVTFYNEQFF
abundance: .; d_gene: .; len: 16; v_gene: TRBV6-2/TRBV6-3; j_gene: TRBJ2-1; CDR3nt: TGTCCCAGCGAGAAGGTAGCGGTCAGCTCCTACGATGAGCAGTTCTTC; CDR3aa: CPSEKVAVSSYDEQFF
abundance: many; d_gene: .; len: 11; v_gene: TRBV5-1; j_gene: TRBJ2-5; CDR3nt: TGCGCCAGCGGGCACCGCGAGACCCAGTACTTC; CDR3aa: CASGHRETQYF
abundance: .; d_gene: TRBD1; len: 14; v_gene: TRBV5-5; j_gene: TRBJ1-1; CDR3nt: TGTGCCGGCAGCTTGGAGACGGGACAGACTGAAGCTTTCTTT; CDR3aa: CAGSLETGQTEAFF
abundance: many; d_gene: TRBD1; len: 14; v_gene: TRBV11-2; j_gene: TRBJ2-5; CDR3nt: TGTGCCAGCAGCTCCTACAGGGGTCGAGAGACCCAGTACTTC; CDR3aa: CASSSYRGRETQYF
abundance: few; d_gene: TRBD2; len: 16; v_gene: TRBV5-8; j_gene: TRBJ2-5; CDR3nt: TGTGCCAGCAGCTCCTCTAAGTTAGCGGGAGGGGAGACCCAGTACTTC; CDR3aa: CASSSSKLAGGETQYF
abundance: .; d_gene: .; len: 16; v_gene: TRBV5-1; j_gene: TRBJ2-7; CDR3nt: TGCGCCAGCAGCTCGGCTACCCGGTGGGACTCCTACGAGCAGTACTTC; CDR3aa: CASSSATRWDSYEQYF
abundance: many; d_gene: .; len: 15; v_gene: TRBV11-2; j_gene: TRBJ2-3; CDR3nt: TGTGCCAGCAGCTTAGGGAGCGGGAGCACAGATACGCAGTATTTT; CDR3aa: CASSLGSGSTDTQYF
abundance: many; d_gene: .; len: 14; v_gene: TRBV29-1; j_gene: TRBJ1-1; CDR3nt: TGCAGCGCATTAGAAGGGGCTGGGAACACTGAAGCTTTCTTT; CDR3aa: CSALEGAGNTEAFF
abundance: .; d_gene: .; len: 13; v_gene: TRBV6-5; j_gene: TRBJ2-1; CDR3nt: TGTGCCAGCAGTCTTGCAGGGGAAGGTGAGCAGTTCTTC; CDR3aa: CASSLAGEGEQFF
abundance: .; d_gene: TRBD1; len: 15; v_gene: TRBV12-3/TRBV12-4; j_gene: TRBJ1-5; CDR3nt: TGTGCCAGCAGTGCACAGGGGAGTAGCAATCAGCCCCAGCATTTT; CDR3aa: CASSAQGSSNQPQHF
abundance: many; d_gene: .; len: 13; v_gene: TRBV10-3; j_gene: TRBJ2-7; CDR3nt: TGTGCCATCAACTCCGGGACATTTTACGAGCAGTACTTC; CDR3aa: CAINSGTFYEQYF
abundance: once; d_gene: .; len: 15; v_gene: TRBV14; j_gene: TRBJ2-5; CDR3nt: TGTGCCAGCAGCCAGCAACCCGGGATCCCTGGGACCCAGTACTTC; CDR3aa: CASSQQPGIPGTQYF
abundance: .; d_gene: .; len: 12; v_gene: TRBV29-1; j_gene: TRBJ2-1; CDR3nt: TGCAGCGTGGTGAGTCAGGAGTTCAGTCCATTCTTC; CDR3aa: CSVVSQEFSPFF
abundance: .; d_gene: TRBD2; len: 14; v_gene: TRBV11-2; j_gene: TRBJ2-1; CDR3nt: TGTGCCAGCAGCCTAGCGGGAGTCTCCAACGAGCGGTTCTTC; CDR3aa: CASSLAGVSNERFF
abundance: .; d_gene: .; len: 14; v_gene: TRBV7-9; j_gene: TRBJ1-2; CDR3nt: TGTGCCAGCAGCCCTGCCAGGGCCCTTTATGGCTACACCTTC; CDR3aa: CASSPARALYGYTF
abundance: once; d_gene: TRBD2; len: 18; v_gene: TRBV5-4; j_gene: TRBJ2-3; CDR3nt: TGTGCCAGCAGCGGAGTGGCGGGAGGGCCTACAAGCACAGATACGCAGTATTTT; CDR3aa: CASSGVAGGPTSTDTQYF
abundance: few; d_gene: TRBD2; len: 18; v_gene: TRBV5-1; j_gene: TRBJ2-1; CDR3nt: TGCGCCAGTCACTCCGGGACTAGCGGGACCCGCCACTACAATGAGCAGTTCTTC; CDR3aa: CASHSGTSGTRHYNEQFF
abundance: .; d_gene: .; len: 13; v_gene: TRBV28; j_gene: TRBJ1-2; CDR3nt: TGTGCCAGCAATCCCCCCGCGGGCCGTGGCTACACCTTC; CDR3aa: CASNPPAGRGYTF
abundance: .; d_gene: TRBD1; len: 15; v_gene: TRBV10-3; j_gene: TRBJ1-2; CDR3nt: TGTGCCATCAGTGGCCCTTCGACAGGGGACTATGGCTACGCCTTC; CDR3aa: CAISGPSTGDYGYAF
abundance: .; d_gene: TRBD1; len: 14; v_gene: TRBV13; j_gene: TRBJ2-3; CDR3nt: TGTGCCAGCAGCCCGGGACAGAGCACAAATACGCAGTATTTT; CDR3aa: CASSPGQSTNTQYF
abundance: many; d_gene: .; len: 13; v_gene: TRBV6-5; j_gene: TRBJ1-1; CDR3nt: TGTGCCAGCAGCCTGTCCCCGCAGACGGGTCCTTTCTTT; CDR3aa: CASSLSPQTGPFF